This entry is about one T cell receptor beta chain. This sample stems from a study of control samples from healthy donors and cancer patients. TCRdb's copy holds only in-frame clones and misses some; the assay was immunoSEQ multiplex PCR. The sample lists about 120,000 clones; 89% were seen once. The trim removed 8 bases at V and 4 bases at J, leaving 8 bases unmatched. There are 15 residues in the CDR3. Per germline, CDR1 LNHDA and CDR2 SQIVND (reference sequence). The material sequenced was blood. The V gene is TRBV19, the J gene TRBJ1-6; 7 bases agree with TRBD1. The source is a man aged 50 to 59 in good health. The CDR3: CASESGGGYNSPLHF. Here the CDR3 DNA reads TGTGCCAGTGAGTCAGGGGGGGGGTATAATTCACCCCTCCACTTT.